Listed here is a single T cell receptor (beta chain). V lost 0 bases and J lost 6, with 9 bases in between. The CDR3 runs to 13 residues. The germline CDR1 and CDR2 sequences are SGHTA and FQGTGA. This specimen comes from a study of metastatic and nonmetastatic thyroid tumors. Study background: Where malignant and benign thyroid patients were concerned, repertoires were compared across blood and tumor or nodule tissue.

The authors' processing: Differences in CDR3 between clinicopathological groups were drawn on to build a classifier intended to discriminate distant-metastatic papillary thyroid cancer patients. TCRdb re-analyzed the PCR reads using MiXCR. The V and J calls follow TCRdb's processing rather than the paper's. The table has 3,000 to 4,000 clones, 30% to 35% seen once; the top ten hold approximately 30%. Patients were all untreated before their thyroid surgery. The receptor was isolated from a female donor with papillary thyroid cancer or a benign thyroid nodule (not recorded which). Some clones in this sample may be carry-over from other donors' samples. The genes are TRBV7-3 and TRBJ2-7; no firm D call. The sample comprised adjacent normal tissue. CDR3 residues: CASSLTPLTEQYF. The DNA for the CDR3 is TGTGCCAGCAGCTTAACCCCCTTAACCGAGCAGTACTTC.